This TCR beta chain originates from a study of siplizumab effects on memory and regulatory T cells. Study-wide results and limits: There was no confirmation of the suppressive function of proliferating Tregs from siplizumab cultures. A significant reduction in alloreactive sequences traceable to unstimulated CD4+ memory cells was produced by siplizumab.

About this clone itself: Its antigen is unidentified.

The J segment lost 7 bases and the V segment lost 6 bases, leaving 5 bases of the junction unmatched. This CDR3 comprises 14 residues. Germline V gives CDR1 SGHRS, CDR2 YFSETQ. Assays covered around 10^5 TCR templates per sample. The data were produced by immunoSEQ multiplex PCR, yet TCRdb's version contains in-frame clones alone and is incomplete. The sample yields about 60,000 clones, over 80% seen once. Material for sequencing was memory CD4+ T cells sorted from blood. The TCR comes from a human donor in good health. This chain uses TRBV5-1 with TRBJ2-1; TRBD2 matches 12 bases. The CDR3 DNA sequence: TGCGCCAGCAACCTAGCGGGGGGGCCTAATGAGCAGTTCTTC. Translation gives CASNLAGGPNEQFF.